What follows are 20 T cell receptor beta chains derived from one specimen sequenced in a study of shared clonotypes between healthy human individuals. As defined, naive CD8 cells were CD45RO-negative and positively selected for CCR7, with terminally differentiated effector memory CD45RA+ cells excluded. Data came from immunoSEQ multiplex PCR; TCRdb stores just in-frame clones and leaves some out. The sample comprises approximately 1.9 million clones, 85% to 95% of which are singletons, and about 1.7% rests with the top ten. The material sequenced was naive CD8+ T cells from PBMCs. The receptors shown here come from a man aged 18 to 35 in good health. Some clones in this sample may be carry-over from other donors' samples.

This chain joins TRBV7-8 and TRBJ2-2, with 12 bases aligning to TRBD2. J was trimmed by 5 bases and V by 0 bases; bases with no gene match: 10. Per the germline V gene, CDR1 is SGHVS and CDR2 is FQNEAQ. This CDR3 comprises 19 residues. CDR3 loop: CASSLASASGRAGTGELFF. CDR3 sequence (DNA): TGTGCCAGCAGCTTAGCATCGGCTAGCGGGAGGGCCGGGACCGGGGAGCTGTTTTTT. The variable domain in full, with the rest retrieved from reference TRBV7-8 and TRBJ2-2, is GAGVSQSPRYKVAKRGQDVALRCDPISGHVSLFWYQQALGQGPEFLTYFQNEAQLDKSGLPSDRFFAERPEGSVSTLKIQRTQQEDSAVYLCASSLASASGRAGTGELFFGEGSRLTVL.

The chain links TRBV5-4 to TRBJ2-5, with D possibly being TRBD2 (6 bases). CDR3 size: 12 residues. Germline V CDR1 and CDR2: SGHNT, YYREEE (reference sequence). With 7 bases removed from V and 3 bases from J, the gap between germline ends came to 10 bases. The CDR3 loop reads CASSGLEETQYF. In DNA, the CDR3 is TGTGCCAGCTCGGGACTGGAAGAGACCCAGTACTTC.

This CDR3 is CASSTQLAGGPYEQFF. The CDR3 DNA is TGTGCCAGCAGCACACAACTAGCGGGAGGGCCGTATGAGCAGTTCTTC. V usage is TRBV9 and J usage is TRBJ2-1; 13 bases align to TRBD2. CDR3 length: 16 amino acids. Looked up from germline, CDR1 is SGDLS and CDR2 is YYNGEE. Unmatched junction bases numbered 9, after V lost 4 bases and J lost 8 bases.

The chain employs TRBV28 and TRBJ1-2, with D possibly being TRBD1 (5 bases). The CDR3 is 13 amino acids. Germline CDR1 MDHEN, CDR2 SYDVKM. Trimming took 5 bases from V and 4 from J, leaving 11 bases between them. Written as DNA, the CDR3 is TGTGCCAGCAGTACGGTCAGGGCCTATGGCTACACCTTC. This gives the protein CASSTVRAYGYTF.

This rearrangement joins TRBV4-1 to TRBJ2-2, with a possible D match to TRBD1 (6 bases). The V and J ends lost 6 bases and 0 bases respectively, with 11 bases between them. Germline values: CDR1 MGHRA, CDR2 YSYEKL. The CDR3 has 15 amino acids. DNA for the CDR3: TGCGCCAGCAGTCACAGGGTGGCGAACACCGGGGAGCTGTTTTTT. Its translation is CASSHRVANTGELFF.

The count of this clone is one. The rearrangement links TRBV10-2 to TRBJ2-1; 8 bases fit TRBD2. Germline CDR1 and CDR2: WSHSY and SAAADI. The CDR3 is 15 residues long. J was trimmed by 5 bases and V by 3 bases; bases with no gene match: 6. The chain's CDR3 is CASSDLSGGHNEQFF. In nucleotides, the CDR3 is TGCGCCAGCAGTGACCTCAGCGGGGGCCACAATGAGCAGTTCTTC.

The rearrangement links TRBV27 to TRBJ2-6, with D perhaps matching TRBD1 (6 bases). Germline V CDR1 and CDR2: MNHEY, SMNVEV (reference sequence). Trimming took 5 bases from V and 1 from J, leaving 15 bases between them. The CDR3 consists of 17 residues. CDR3 coding DNA: TGTGCCAGCAGTGCCAGGGGAAGCATATCTGGGGCCAACGTCCTGACTTTC. Amino acid sequence: CASSARGSISGANVLTF.

In its sample, this clone was seen once. The rearrangement uses TRBV5-1 and TRBJ1-1, with 8 bases aligning to TRBD1. The CDR3 is made up of 16 amino acids. Germline V gene lookup returns CDR1 SGHRS and CDR2 YFSETQ. Unmatched junction bases numbered 11, after V lost 1 base and J lost 6 bases. The CDR3 bases are TGCGCCAGCAGCTTGTGGGGTATTGACAGGGGAGCTGAAGCTTTCTTT. It encodes CASSLWGIDRGAEAFF.

The chain couples TRBV28 to TRBJ1-5; maybe TRBD1 (6 bases). V lost 5 bases, J lost 3 bases, and 11 bases lay in between. The CDR3 has 14 residues. Germline assignment: CDR1 MDHEN and CDR2 SYDVKM. The CDR3 region has the DNA TGTGCCAGCAGTCAGGGGTCCGTCAATCAGCCCCAGCATTTT. This encodes CASSQGSVNQPQHF.

In DNA, the CDR3 is TGTGCCAGCAGCTTGTATCGCGACAGGGTGGATGAGCAGTTCTTC. Protein sequence: CASSLYRDRVDEQFF. The rearrangement links TRBV5-5 to TRBJ2-1, with 7 bases lining up with TRBD1. Germline V gene lookup returns CDR1 SGHKS and CDR2 YYEKEE (reference sequence). With V trimmed by 1 base and J by 8 bases, 9 bases remained unmatched. The CDR3 totals 15 residues.

This clone was seen once. The V gene is TRBV2, the J gene TRBJ2-5; possible D gene TRBD1, 6 bases. The V and J ends lost 5 bases and 1 base respectively, with 11 bases between them. This CDR3 contains 14 residues. Germline V gene lookup returns CDR1 SNHLY and CDR2 FYNNEI. CDR3 residues: CASSNGQRQETQYF. CDR3 DNA sequence: TGTGCCAGCAGTAACGGACAGCGCCAAGAGACCCAGTACTTC.

This rearrangement joins TRBV5-1 to TRBJ2-5; D may match TRBD1 or TRBD2 (5 bases each). The CDR3 sequence is 15 residues long. Trimming took off 3 bases at V and 3 bases at J, with 15 bases between the two ends. Germline values: CDR1 SGHRS, CDR2 YFSETQ. CDR3 DNA sequence: TGCGCCAGCAGCTACCGGGACGGAGGAGAAGAGACCCAGTACTTC. This sequence encodes CASSYRDGGEETQYF.

This clone was counted a single time. This chain uses TRBV4-3 with TRBJ2-5; no clear D. Germline V lookup: CDR1 LGHNA, CDR2 YSLEER. Trimming shortened V by 1 base and J by 1 base, and 10 bases separated the two germline ends. This CDR3 contains 15 residues. DNA of the CDR3: TGCGCCAGCAGCCAAGGGGTCGGGCCCCAAGAGACCCAGTACTTC. Residues: CASSQGVGPQETQYF.

This chain links TRBV6-5 with TRBJ1-1, with D perhaps matching TRBD1 (5 bases). There are 14 residues in the CDR3. The V and J ends lost 9 bases and 6 bases respectively, with 20 bases between them. CDR1 is MNHEY, CDR2 SVGAGI, per germline. The CDR3, as DNA: TGTGCCAGTTACCGGGGCCCGGGGGTGCCTGAAGCTTTCTTT. It encodes CASYRGPGVPEAFF.

The rearrangement joins TRBV6-5 to TRBJ2-5; unclear D gene. The J call may be faulty, since TRBJ2-7 better matches the DNA end. Per the germline V gene, CDR1 is MNHEY and CDR2 is SVGAGI. This CDR3 has 13 amino acids. CDR3 DNA sequence: TGTGCCAGCAGCCCGGCCATGCGCTACGAGCAGTACTTC. Translated, it gives CASSPAMRYEQYF.

The J gene is TRBJ2-1, the V gene TRBV15, with 9 bases matching TRBD2. Trimming removed 0 bases from V and 4 bases from J; junction bases left unmatched: 10. The CDR3 has 18 residues. Germline CDR1 is LNHNV and CDR2 is YYDKDF (reference sequence). CDR3 bases: TGTGCCACCAGCAGAGATCCCGGAGCGGGAGGCGGTTACAATGAGCAGTTCTTC. It is translated as CATSRDPGAGGGYNEQFF.

The chain has TRBV4-3 and TRBJ1-1; D perhaps matches TRBD1 (6 bases). V was clipped by 3 bases and J by 7 bases, with 12 bases between them. The CDR3 loop spans 13 amino acids. CDR1 and CDR2 from the germline V gene are LGHNA and YSLEER. The CDR3 loop reads CASSHEGGVEAFF. As DNA, the CDR3 is TGCGCCAGCAGCCATGAAGGGGGGGTTGAAGCTTTCTTT.

The chain's CDR3 is CASSFLAGRYEQFF. The CDR3 DNA is TGTGCCAGCAGTTTTCTAGCGGGAAGGTATGAGCAGTTCTTC. V gene TRBV27 combines with J gene TRBJ2-1; 9 bases are shared with TRBD2. The CDR3 contains 14 residues. Germline-derived CDR1 and CDR2 are MNHEY and SMNVEV (reference sequence). V dropped 3 bases and J dropped 8; count of bases not matched to a gene: 5.

This clone appeared once. The rearrangement links TRBV6-5 to TRBJ2-7; 7 bases are shared with TRBD2. The CDR3 consists of 15 residues. Trimming at V came to 8 bases and at J to 2 bases, leaving 12 bases not matched to a gene. Germline values: CDR1 MNHEY, CDR2 SVGAGI. For the CDR3, the DNA is TGTGCCAGCCGGGGGGTTACGGCGGGTCCCTACGAGCAGTACTTC. Its translation: CASRGVTAGPYEQYF.

This chain uses TRBV11-2 with TRBJ2-7; 7 bases line up with TRBD2. This CDR3 is built from 13 residues. CDR1 is SGHAT and CDR2 is FQNNGV in the germline V gene. V was clipped by 4 bases and J by 6 bases; unmatched bases: 6. The CDR3 is CASSSSGNREQYF. The CDR3 DNA follows: TGTGCCAGCAGCTCAAGCGGGAACCGCGAGCAGTACTTC.